This T cell receptor beta chain was retrieved from a study of early T cells in non-severe SARS-CoV-2 infection. Across the whole study: The chains were unpaired, and the sequenced material was bulk RNA from unsorted whole blood. Findings and limits, study-wide: Database matching using VDJdb favored anti-spike CD8 responses, with private and CD4 specificities left missing.

Researchers attached unique molecular identifiers to individual cDNA molecules. Each CDR3 protein gets one entry after TCRdb re-called the 5' RACE reads with MiXCR. Found here are about 77,000 distinct CDR3 sequences, 5% of them singletons; the top ten hold around 6.6%. Concerning this clonotype itself: Its antigen is as yet unknown.

Germline CDR1 and CDR2: LNHDA and SQIVND (reference sequence). V was clipped by 7 bases and J by 4 bases; unmatched bases: 10. There are 16 residues in the CDR3. This sequence joins TRBV19 and TRBJ2-2; 9 bases are shared with TRBD1. The specimen was whole blood, collected at baseline. The TCR originated in an adult who was a healthcare worker with PCR-confirmed SARS-CoV-2 infection or an uninfected control (not recorded which). Here the CDR3 DNA reads TGTGCCAGTACCTTGAGGGGACAGGGTACCACCGGGGAGCTGTTTTTT. Encoded protein: CASTLRGQGTTGELFF.